This T cell receptor (beta chain) was identified during a study of blood T cell repertoires in COVID-19. In the study overall: There were acute and convalescent COVID-19 samples, and they came from the United States, Italy and Spain. T cells, B-cell-depleted T cells, or PBMCs supplied cDNA or gDNA.

Germline V gene sequence: CDR1 MNHEY, CDR2 SMNVEV (reference sequence). V was cut by 8 bases and J by 2 bases, with 22 bases left in between. This CDR3 region has 16 residues. As processed by the authors: Amplification of reference gene primers was used by the study to estimate nucleated cell counts. TCRdb's table, derived via immunoSEQ multiplex PCR, lists solely in-frame clones and lacks some. The V and J calls and clone size come from that table; D and trimming were worked out from the DNA. This table has roughly 70,000 clones, 70% to 90% appearing once. The clonotype comes from a man between 65 and 85 years old with active COVID-19. Sequencing was done on a sample of peripheral blood. This chain uses TRBV27 with TRBJ2-7; D is unclear. CDR3 sequence reads: CASPQLAGSRPYEQYF. The CDR3 coding sequence is TGTGCCAGCCCCCAGCTGGCCGGGTCCCGACCCTACGAGCAGTACTTC.